A selection of T cell receptor beta chains follows, all from one sample in a study of human T cells and chemical hapten exposure. One entry per CDR3 protein results from TCRdb running MiXCR on the RACE reads. The table records about 190,000 distinct CDR3 sequences, around 23% of them present only once. Sequencing was performed on whole blood, taken in connection with sensitization to the hapten diphenylcyclopropenone (DPC). Source of these receptors: a middle-aged woman with alopecia areata. Some clones in this sample may be carry-over from other donors' samples. Each CDR3 is given with its conserved first and last residue. Fields, in order: D gene, CDR3 length, J gene, V gene, clone size, CDR3 protein, CDR3 DNA. D genes are given only for firm matches. Size tells how often a clone was seen (once, few, many) or the class of an expanded clone, and some rows leave it out.

d_call: -; cdr3_length: 13; j_call: TRBJ1-1; v_call: TRBV12-3/TRBV12-4; clone_size: few; cdr3_aa: CASSSYTNTEAFF; cdr3_nt: TGTGCCAGCAGTTCATACACGAACACTGAAGCTTTCTTT
d_call: -; cdr3_length: 12; j_call: TRBJ1-6; v_call: TRBV27; clone_size: -; cdr3_aa: CASRGGDSPLHF; cdr3_nt: TGTGCCAGCAGGGGAGGGGATTCACCCCTCCACTTT
d_call: -; cdr3_length: 14; j_call: TRBJ2-1; v_call: TRBV29-1; clone_size: many; cdr3_aa: CSVVRLGLLSEQFF; cdr3_nt: TGCAGCGTTGTTAGACTAGGATTACTTAGTGAGCAGTTCTTC
d_call: -; cdr3_length: 14; j_call: TRBJ2-1; v_call: TRBV20-1; clone_size: few; cdr3_aa: CSARDLDSWIGQFF; cdr3_nt: TGCAGTGCTAGAGATCTGGACAGCTGGATAGGGCAGTTCTTC
d_call: -; cdr3_length: 12; j_call: TRBJ2-1; v_call: TRBV20-1; clone_size: -; cdr3_aa: CSARQTYNEQFF; cdr3_nt: TGCAGTGCTAGACAAACGTACAATGAGCAGTTCTTC
d_call: -; cdr3_length: 14; j_call: TRBJ1-2; v_call: TRBV5-6; clone_size: once; cdr3_aa: CASSLLGPNYGYNF; cdr3_nt: TGTGCCAGCAGCTTGTTGGGCCCTAACTATGGCTACAACTTC
d_call: -; cdr3_length: 14; j_call: TRBJ2-6; v_call: TRBV5-1; clone_size: many; cdr3_aa: CASRAGSGANVLTF; cdr3_nt: TGCGCCAGCAGGGCCGGGTCTGGGGCCAACGTCCTGACTTTC
d_call: -; cdr3_length: 12; j_call: TRBJ2-7; v_call: TRBV29-1; clone_size: few; cdr3_aa: CSALTGAHEQYF; cdr3_nt: TGCAGCGCCCTGACAGGTGCGCACGAGCAGTACTTC
d_call: -; cdr3_length: 11; j_call: TRBJ2-7; v_call: TRBV28; clone_size: -; cdr3_aa: CASTKTYEQYF; cdr3_nt: TGTGCCAGCACCAAGACCTACGAGCAGTACTTC
d_call: TRBD2; cdr3_length: 13; j_call: TRBJ2-5; v_call: TRBV12-3/TRBV12-4; clone_size: few; cdr3_aa: CASSLEGSGITYF; cdr3_nt: TGTGCCAGCAGTTTAGAAGGTAGCGGGATAACGTACTTC
d_call: -; cdr3_length: 14; j_call: TRBJ2-5; v_call: TRBV6-5; clone_size: few; cdr3_aa: CASSYSIPGETQYF; cdr3_nt: TGTGCCAGCAGTTACTCGATTCCTGGAGAGACCCAGTACTTC
d_call: TRBD1; cdr3_length: 14; j_call: TRBJ2-7; v_call: TRBV27; clone_size: few; cdr3_aa: CASSPWDRVYEQYF; cdr3_nt: TGTGCCAGCAGTCCATGGGACAGGGTCTACGAGCAGTACTTC
d_call: TRBD2; cdr3_length: 15; j_call: TRBJ2-5; v_call: TRBV5-6; clone_size: few; cdr3_aa: CASSLVGGAGKTQYF; cdr3_nt: TGTGCCAGCAGCTTGGTTGGAGGAGCGGGGAAGACCCAGTACTTC
d_call: -; cdr3_length: 13; j_call: TRBJ1-1; v_call: TRBV6-5; clone_size: few; cdr3_aa: CASSYSFWTEAFF; cdr3_nt: TGTGCCAGCAGTTACTCATTTTGGACAGAAGCTTTCTTT
d_call: -; cdr3_length: 12; j_call: TRBJ1-1; v_call: TRBV7-9; clone_size: -; cdr3_aa: CASRGGAIKAFF; cdr3_nt: TGTGCCAGCAGGGGTGGGGCGATAAAAGCTTTCTTT
d_call: -; cdr3_length: 13; j_call: TRBJ1-1; v_call: TRBV7-3; clone_size: many; cdr3_aa: CASRRQADTEAFF; cdr3_nt: TGTGCCAGCAGAAGACAGGCCGACACTGAAGCTTTCTTT
d_call: -; cdr3_length: 12; j_call: TRBJ1-1; v_call: TRBV28; clone_size: few; cdr3_aa: CASSSTGFEAFF; cdr3_nt: TGTGCCAGCAGTTCTACAGGATTTGAAGCTTTCTTT
d_call: -; cdr3_length: 13; j_call: TRBJ2-7; v_call: TRBV7-9; clone_size: -; cdr3_aa: CASSNGGGYEQYF; cdr3_nt: TGTGCCAGCAGTAATGGAGGGGGGTACGAGCAGTACTTC
d_call: TRBD2; cdr3_length: 15; j_call: TRBJ2-1; v_call: TRBV24-1; clone_size: many; cdr3_aa: CATSDESGRSYEQFF; cdr3_nt: TGTGCCACCAGTGATGAGAGCGGGAGATCCTATGAGCAGTTCTTC
d_call: -; cdr3_length: 15; j_call: TRBJ1-5; v_call: TRBV5-1; clone_size: -; cdr3_aa: CASSLAWGSNQPQHF; cdr3_nt: TGCGCCAGCAGCTTGGCCTGGGGGAGCAATCAGCCCCAGCATTTT
d_call: TRBD1; cdr3_length: 16; j_call: TRBJ2-2; v_call: TRBV28; clone_size: -; cdr3_aa: CASSPRDRESTGELFF; cdr3_nt: TGTGCCAGCAGTCCGCGGGACAGGGAGAGCACCGGGGAGCTGTTTTTT
d_call: -; cdr3_length: 14; j_call: TRBJ2-2; v_call: TRBV7-9; clone_size: few; cdr3_aa: CASSLISGFGELFF; cdr3_nt: TGTGCCAGCAGCTTAATTTCCGGGTTCGGGGAGCTGTTTTTT
d_call: TRBD1; cdr3_length: 13; j_call: TRBJ2-7; v_call: TRBV27; clone_size: few; cdr3_aa: CASRRQGSYEQYF; cdr3_nt: TGTGCCAGCAGGAGACAGGGGTCCTACGAGCAGTACTTC
d_call: -; cdr3_length: 16; j_call: TRBJ2-4; v_call: TRBV15; clone_size: -; cdr3_aa: CATSRDGSLAKNIQYF; cdr3_nt: TGTGCCACCAGCAGAGATGGCAGCCTAGCCAAAAACATTCAGTACTTC
d_call: -; cdr3_length: 12; j_call: TRBJ2-7; v_call: TRBV11-2; clone_size: -; cdr3_aa: CASSPTEGGQYF; cdr3_nt: TGTGCCAGCAGCCCCACGGAAGGGGGGCAGTACTTC
d_call: TRBD2; cdr3_length: 15; j_call: TRBJ2-2; v_call: TRBV7-2; clone_size: few; cdr3_aa: CASSSSGMNTGELFF; cdr3_nt: TGTGCCAGCAGCTCTAGCGGGATGAACACCGGGGAGCTGTTTTTT
d_call: -; cdr3_length: 12; j_call: TRBJ1-2; v_call: TRBV20-1; clone_size: many; cdr3_aa: CSASRGGDGYTF; cdr3_nt: TGCAGTGCTAGTAGAGGGGGGGACGGCTACACCTTC
d_call: TRBD1; cdr3_length: 18; j_call: TRBJ2-3; v_call: TRBV7-2; clone_size: -; cdr3_aa: CASSLDRSRTGGRDTQYF; cdr3_nt: TGTGCCAGCAGCTTAGACCGATCCCGGACAGGGGGGCGGGATACGCAGTATTTT
d_call: TRBD1; cdr3_length: 15; j_call: TRBJ1-5; v_call: TRBV7-9; clone_size: -; cdr3_aa: CASGESGGSNQPQHF; cdr3_nt: TGTGCCAGCGGAGAGTCAGGGGGTAGCAATCAGCCCCAGCATTTT
d_call: TRBD1; cdr3_length: 15; j_call: TRBJ2-3; v_call: TRBV20-1; clone_size: few; cdr3_aa: CSARFGQGWADTQYF; cdr3_nt: TGCAGTGCTAGATTCGGACAGGGTTGGGCAGATACGCAGTATTTT
d_call: -; cdr3_length: 14; j_call: TRBJ1-2; v_call: TRBV28; clone_size: -; cdr3_aa: CASRLSGVRYGYTF; cdr3_nt: TGTGCCAGCAGGCTGTCAGGGGTTAGGTATGGCTACACCTTC
d_call: -; cdr3_length: 15; j_call: TRBJ1-6; v_call: TRBV7-2; clone_size: few; cdr3_aa: CASSFRVGDNSPLHF; cdr3_nt: TGTGCCAGCAGCTTCCGGGTTGGGGATAATTCACCCCTCCACTTT
d_call: TRBD1; cdr3_length: 15; j_call: TRBJ1-4; v_call: TRBV5-4; clone_size: many; cdr3_aa: CASSQGQGAGEKLFF; cdr3_nt: TGTGCCAGCAGCCAAGGACAGGGGGCGGGTGAAAAACTGTTTTTT
d_call: TRBD1; cdr3_length: 16; j_call: TRBJ2-3; v_call: TRBV7-3; clone_size: -; cdr3_aa: CASSLVPGQGTDTQYF; cdr3_nt: TGTGCCAGCAGCTTAGTGCCGGGACAGGGCACAGATACGCAGTATTTT
d_call: TRBD2; cdr3_length: 15; j_call: TRBJ2-7; v_call: TRBV7-2; clone_size: few; cdr3_aa: CASSYSGRGLYEQYF; cdr3_nt: TGTGCCAGCAGCTACAGCGGGAGGGGTCTCTACGAGCAGTACTTC
d_call: -; cdr3_length: 15; j_call: TRBJ2-2; v_call: TRBV7-9; clone_size: -; cdr3_aa: CASSLPDSDTGELFF; cdr3_nt: TGTGCCAGCAGCTTACCGGACAGTGACACCGGGGAGCTGTTTTTT
d_call: -; cdr3_length: 14; j_call: TRBJ2-7; v_call: TRBV10-3; clone_size: -; cdr3_aa: CAMGRGPPSYEQYF; cdr3_nt: TGTGCCATGGGGCGGGGACCTCCTTCCTACGAGCAGTACTTC
d_call: -; cdr3_length: 14; j_call: TRBJ1-2; v_call: TRBV7-8; clone_size: few; cdr3_aa: CASSLAVANYGYTF; cdr3_nt: TGTGCCAGCAGCTTAGCGGTAGCTAACTATGGCTACACCTTC
d_call: TRBD2; cdr3_length: 16; j_call: TRBJ2-2; v_call: TRBV12-3/TRBV12-4; clone_size: -; cdr3_aa: CASTPRLAGDTGELFF; cdr3_nt: TGTGCCAGCACCCCCCGACTAGCGGGAGACACCGGGGAGCTGTTTTTT
d_call: -; cdr3_length: 11; j_call: TRBJ2-3; v_call: TRBV12-3/TRBV12-4; clone_size: few; cdr3_aa: CASSFGLTQYF; cdr3_nt: TGTGCCAGCAGTTTTGGTCTAACGCAGTATTTT
d_call: -; cdr3_length: 14; j_call: TRBJ2-7; v_call: TRBV25-1; clone_size: few; cdr3_aa: CASSRLEGFYEQYF; cdr3_nt: TGTGCCAGCAGTAGACTAGAGGGCTTCTACGAGCAGTACTTC
d_call: TRBD2; cdr3_length: 16; j_call: TRBJ2-2; v_call: TRBV10-3; clone_size: -; cdr3_aa: CAISRPGGRVTGELFF; cdr3_nt: TGTGCCATCAGCCGCCCCGGGGGGAGGGTCACCGGGGAGCTGTTTTTT
d_call: -; cdr3_length: 12; j_call: TRBJ1-2; v_call: TRBV29-1; clone_size: few; cdr3_aa: CSVESGYYGYTF; cdr3_nt: TGCAGCGTTGAATCAGGGTACTATGGCTACACCTTC
d_call: -; cdr3_length: 14; j_call: TRBJ1-5; v_call: TRBV10-3; clone_size: few; cdr3_aa: CAISEAALNQPQHF; cdr3_nt: TGTGCCATCAGTGAGGCGGCCCTTAATCAGCCCCAGCATTTT
d_call: TRBD1; cdr3_length: 15; j_call: TRBJ1-5; v_call: TRBV20-1; clone_size: many; cdr3_aa: CSALGQGPRNQPQHF; cdr3_nt: TGCAGTGCTCTCGGACAGGGACCCCGGAATCAGCCCCAGCATTTT
d_call: -; cdr3_length: 16; j_call: TRBJ2-5; v_call: TRBV5-1; clone_size: once; cdr3_aa: CASSLAGTPTRETQYF; cdr3_nt: TGCGCCAGCAGCTTGGCCGGGACACCAACCCGAGAGACCCAGTACTTC
d_call: -; cdr3_length: 14; j_call: TRBJ1-4; v_call: TRBV7-9; clone_size: few; cdr3_aa: CASSLDSRNEKLFF; cdr3_nt: TGTGCCAGCAGCCTCGACAGTCGCAATGAAAAACTGTTTTTT
d_call: -; cdr3_length: 14; j_call: TRBJ2-4; v_call: TRBV28; clone_size: few; cdr3_aa: CASSPQSVKNIQYF; cdr3_nt: TGTGCCAGCAGTCCCCAATCGGTCAAAAACATTCAGTACTTC
d_call: -; cdr3_length: 18; j_call: TRBJ1-2; v_call: TRBV12-3/TRBV12-4; clone_size: -; cdr3_aa: CASSLGPSFASLKDGYTF; cdr3_nt: TGTGCCAGCAGTTTGGGGCCCTCGTTTGCCAGCCTAAAGGACGGCTACACCTTC
d_call: TRBD2; cdr3_length: 20; j_call: TRBJ2-1; v_call: TRBV6-2/TRBV6-3; clone_size: once; cdr3_aa: CASSYPPGTSGLTGYNEQFF; cdr3_nt: TGTGCCAGCAGTTACCCCCCCGGGACTAGCGGCCTTACGGGTTACAATGAGCAGTTCTTC
d_call: -; cdr3_length: 11; j_call: TRBJ2-1; v_call: TRBV29-1; clone_size: few; cdr3_aa: CSVDLSNEQFF; cdr3_nt: TGCAGCGTCGACCTCAGCAATGAGCAGTTCTTC
d_call: -; cdr3_length: 16; j_call: TRBJ2-1; v_call: TRBV24-1; clone_size: -; cdr3_aa: CATSDSAAVPYNEQFF; cdr3_nt: TGTGCCACCAGTGACAGTGCCGCCGTCCCCTACAATGAGCAGTTCTTC